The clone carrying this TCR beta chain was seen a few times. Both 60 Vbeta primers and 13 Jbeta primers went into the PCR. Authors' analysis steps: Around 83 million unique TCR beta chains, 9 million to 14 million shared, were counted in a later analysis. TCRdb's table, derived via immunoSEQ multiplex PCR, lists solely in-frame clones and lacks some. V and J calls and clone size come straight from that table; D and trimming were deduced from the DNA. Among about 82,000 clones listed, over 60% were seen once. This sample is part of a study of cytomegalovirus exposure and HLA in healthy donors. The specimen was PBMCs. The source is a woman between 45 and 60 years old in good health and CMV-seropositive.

The CDR3 DNA reads as TGCAGCGTTGACGGGGGGGCCGAAGAGCAGTACTTC. Amino acid sequence: CSVDGGAEEQYF. The J gene is TRBJ2-7, the V gene TRBV29-1; 8 bases map to TRBD2. The CDR3 totals 12 residues. J lost 7 bases, V lost 3 bases, and 5 bases had no gene match. Per germline, CDR1 SQVTM and CDR2 ANQGSEA.